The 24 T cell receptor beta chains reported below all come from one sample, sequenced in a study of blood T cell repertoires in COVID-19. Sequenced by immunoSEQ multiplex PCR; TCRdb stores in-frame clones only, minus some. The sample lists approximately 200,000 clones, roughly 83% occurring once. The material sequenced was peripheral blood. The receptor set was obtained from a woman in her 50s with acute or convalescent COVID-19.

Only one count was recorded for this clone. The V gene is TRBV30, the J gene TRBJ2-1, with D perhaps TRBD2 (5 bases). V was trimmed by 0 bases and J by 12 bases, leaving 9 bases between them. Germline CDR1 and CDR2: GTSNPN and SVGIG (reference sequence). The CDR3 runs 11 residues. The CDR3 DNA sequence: TGTGCCTGGAGTGTATTACGGGGGCAGTTCTTC. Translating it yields CAWSVLRGQFF.

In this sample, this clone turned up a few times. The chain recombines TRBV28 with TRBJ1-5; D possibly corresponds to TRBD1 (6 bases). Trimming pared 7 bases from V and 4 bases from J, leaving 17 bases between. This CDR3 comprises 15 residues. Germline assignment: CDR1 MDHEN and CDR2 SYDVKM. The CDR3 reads CASTLSPRGNQPQHF. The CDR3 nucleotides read TGTGCCAGCACCTTAAGCCCAAGGGGGAATCAGCCCCAGCATTTT.

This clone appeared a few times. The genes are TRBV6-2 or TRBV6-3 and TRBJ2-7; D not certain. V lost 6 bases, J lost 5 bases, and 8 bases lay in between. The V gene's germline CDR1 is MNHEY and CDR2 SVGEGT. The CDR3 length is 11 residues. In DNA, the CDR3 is TGTGCCAGCAGCCCCCGAGACGAGCAGTACTTC. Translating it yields CASSPRDEQYF.

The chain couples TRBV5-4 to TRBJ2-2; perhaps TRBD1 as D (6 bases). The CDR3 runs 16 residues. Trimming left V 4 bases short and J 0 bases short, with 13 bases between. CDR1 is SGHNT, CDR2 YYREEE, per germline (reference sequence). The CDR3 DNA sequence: TGTGCCAGCAGCACCGGACAGCCAACGAACACCGGGGAGCTGTTTTTT. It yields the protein CASSTGQPTNTGELFF.

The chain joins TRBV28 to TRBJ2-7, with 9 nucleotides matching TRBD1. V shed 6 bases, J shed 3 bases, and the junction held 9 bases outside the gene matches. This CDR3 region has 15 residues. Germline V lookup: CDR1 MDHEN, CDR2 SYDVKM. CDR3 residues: CASSTTGTGFYEQYF. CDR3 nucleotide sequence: TGTGCCAGCAGCACAACCGGGACAGGGTTCTACGAGCAGTACTTC.

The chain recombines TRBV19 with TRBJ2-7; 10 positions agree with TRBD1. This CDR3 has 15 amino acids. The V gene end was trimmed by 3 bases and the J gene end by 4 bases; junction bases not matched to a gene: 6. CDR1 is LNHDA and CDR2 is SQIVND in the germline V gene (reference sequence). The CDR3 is CASSIPGQGVYEQYF. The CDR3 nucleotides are TGTGCCAGTAGTATCCCCGGACAGGGGGTGTACGAGCAGTACTTC. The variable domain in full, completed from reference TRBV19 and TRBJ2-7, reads DGGITQSPKYLFRKEGQNVTLSCEQNLNHDAMYWYRQDPGQGLRLIYYSQIVNDFQKGDIAEGYSVSREKKESFPLTVTSAQKNPTAFYLCASSIPGQGVYEQYFGPGTRLTVT.

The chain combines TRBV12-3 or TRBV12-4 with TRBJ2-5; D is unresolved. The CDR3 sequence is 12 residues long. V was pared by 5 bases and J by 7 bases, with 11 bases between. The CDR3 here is CASSQNYGTQYF. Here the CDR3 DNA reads TGTGCCAGCAGTCAGAACTATGGGACCCAGTACTTC.

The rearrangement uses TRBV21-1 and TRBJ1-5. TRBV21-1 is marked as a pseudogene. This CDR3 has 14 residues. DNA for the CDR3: TGTGCCAGCAGCAAAGCACCGCGGAATCAGCCCCAGCATTTT. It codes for CASSKAPRNQPQHF.

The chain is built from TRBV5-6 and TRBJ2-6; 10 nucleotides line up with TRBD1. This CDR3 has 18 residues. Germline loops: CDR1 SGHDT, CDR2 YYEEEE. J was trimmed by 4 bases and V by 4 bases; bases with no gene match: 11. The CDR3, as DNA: TGTGCCAGCAGCCCGCTGGGACAGGGGATGTCAGGGGCCAACGTCCTGACTTTC. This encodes CASSPLGQGMSGANVLTF.

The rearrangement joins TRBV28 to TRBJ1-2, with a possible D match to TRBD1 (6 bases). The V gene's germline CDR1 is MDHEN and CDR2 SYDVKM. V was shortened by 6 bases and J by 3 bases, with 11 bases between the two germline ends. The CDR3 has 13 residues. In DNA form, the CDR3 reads TGTGCCAGCAGCGTAGGACAGCACTATGGCTACACCTTC. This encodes CASSVGQHYGYTF.

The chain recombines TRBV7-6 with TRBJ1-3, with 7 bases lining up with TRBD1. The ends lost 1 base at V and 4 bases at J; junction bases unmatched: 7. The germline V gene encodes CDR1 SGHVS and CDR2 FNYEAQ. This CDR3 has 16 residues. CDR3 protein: CASSLGLPGQGNTIYF. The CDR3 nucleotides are TGTGCCAGCAGCTTAGGGCTACCGGGACAGGGAAACACCATATATTTT.

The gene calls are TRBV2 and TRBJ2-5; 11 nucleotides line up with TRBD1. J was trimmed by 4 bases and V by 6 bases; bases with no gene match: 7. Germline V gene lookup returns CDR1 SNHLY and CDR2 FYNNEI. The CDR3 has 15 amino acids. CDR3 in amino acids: CASRGQGVRGETQYF. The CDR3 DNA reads TGTGCCAGCAGGGGACAGGGGGTAAGAGGAGAGACCCAGTACTTC.

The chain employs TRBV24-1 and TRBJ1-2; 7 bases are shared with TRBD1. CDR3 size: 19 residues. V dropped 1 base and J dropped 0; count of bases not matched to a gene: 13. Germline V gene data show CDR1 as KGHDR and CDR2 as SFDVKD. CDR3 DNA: TGTGCCACCAGTGATTTTTACTTACAGGGGACGATATCTAACTATGGCTACACCTTC. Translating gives CATSDFYLQGTISNYGYTF.

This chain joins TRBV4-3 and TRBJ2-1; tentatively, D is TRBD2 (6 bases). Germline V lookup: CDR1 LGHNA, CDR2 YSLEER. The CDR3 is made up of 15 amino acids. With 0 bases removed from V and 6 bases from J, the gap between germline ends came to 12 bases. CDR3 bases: TGCGCCAGCAGCCAAGAAGGCGGGGTTGGCAATGAGCAGTTCTTC. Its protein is CASSQEGGVGNEQFF.

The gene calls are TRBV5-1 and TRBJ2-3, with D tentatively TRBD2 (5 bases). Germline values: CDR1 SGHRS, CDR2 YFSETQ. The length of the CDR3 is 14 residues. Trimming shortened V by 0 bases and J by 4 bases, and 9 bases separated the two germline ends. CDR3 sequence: CASSLALVPDTQYF. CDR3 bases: TGCGCCAGCAGCTTGGCACTAGTCCCAGATACGCAGTATTTT.

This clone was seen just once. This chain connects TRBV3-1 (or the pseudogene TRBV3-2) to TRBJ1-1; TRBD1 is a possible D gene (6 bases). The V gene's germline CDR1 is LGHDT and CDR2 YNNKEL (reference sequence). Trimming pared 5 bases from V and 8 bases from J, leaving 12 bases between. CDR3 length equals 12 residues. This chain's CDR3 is CASSLGGGEAFF. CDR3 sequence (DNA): TGTGCCAGCAGCTTAGGGGGGGGAGAAGCTTTCTTT.

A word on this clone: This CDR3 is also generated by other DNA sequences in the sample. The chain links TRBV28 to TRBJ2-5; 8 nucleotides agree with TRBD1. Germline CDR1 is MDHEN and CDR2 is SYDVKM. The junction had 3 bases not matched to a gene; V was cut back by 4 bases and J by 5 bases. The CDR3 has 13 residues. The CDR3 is CASSSGGGETQYF. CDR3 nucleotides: TGTGCCAGCAGTTCAGGGGGCGGGGAGACCCAGTACTTC. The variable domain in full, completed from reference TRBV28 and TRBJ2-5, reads DVKVTQSSRYLVKRTGEKVFLECVQDMDHENMFWYRQDPGLGLRLIYFSYDVKMKEKGDIPEGYSVSREKKERFSLILESASTNQTSMYLCASSSGGGETQYFGPGTRLLVL.

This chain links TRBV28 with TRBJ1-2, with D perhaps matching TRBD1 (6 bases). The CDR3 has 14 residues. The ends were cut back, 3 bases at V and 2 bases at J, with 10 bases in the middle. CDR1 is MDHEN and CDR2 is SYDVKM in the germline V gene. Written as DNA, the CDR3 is TGTGCCAGCAGTTTTGGAGGACAGAACTATGGCTACACCTTC. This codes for CASSFGGQNYGYTF.

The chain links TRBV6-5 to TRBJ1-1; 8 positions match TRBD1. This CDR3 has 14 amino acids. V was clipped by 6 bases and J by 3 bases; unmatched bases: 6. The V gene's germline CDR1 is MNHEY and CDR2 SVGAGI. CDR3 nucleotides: TGTGCCAGCAGACGGCAGGGGGCCCACACTGAAGCTTTCTTT. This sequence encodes CASRRQGAHTEAFF.

This CDR3 reads CASSYPDYYGYTF. CDR3 DNA sequence: TGTGCCAGCAGTTACCCAGACTACTATGGCTACACCTTC. The chain combines TRBV6-2 or TRBV6-3 with TRBJ1-2; D not resolved. Germline values: CDR1 MNHEY, CDR2 SVGEGT. The length of the CDR3 is 13 residues. V lost 2 bases to trimming and J lost 3 bases, with 7 bases between them.

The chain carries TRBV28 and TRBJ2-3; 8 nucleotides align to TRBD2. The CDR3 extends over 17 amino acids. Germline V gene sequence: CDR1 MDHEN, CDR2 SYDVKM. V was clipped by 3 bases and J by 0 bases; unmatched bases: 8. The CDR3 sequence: CASSLKRETLSTDTQYF. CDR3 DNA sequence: TGTGCCAGCAGTTTGAAGCGGGAGACCCTCAGCACAGATACGCAGTATTTT.

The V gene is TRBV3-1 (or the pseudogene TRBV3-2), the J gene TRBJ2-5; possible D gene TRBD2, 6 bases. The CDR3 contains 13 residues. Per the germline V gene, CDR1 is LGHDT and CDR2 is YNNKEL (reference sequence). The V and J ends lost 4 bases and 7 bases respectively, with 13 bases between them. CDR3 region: CASSLGGEGTQYF. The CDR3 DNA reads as TGTGCCAGCAGCCTAGGAGGGGAAGGGACCCAGTACTTC.

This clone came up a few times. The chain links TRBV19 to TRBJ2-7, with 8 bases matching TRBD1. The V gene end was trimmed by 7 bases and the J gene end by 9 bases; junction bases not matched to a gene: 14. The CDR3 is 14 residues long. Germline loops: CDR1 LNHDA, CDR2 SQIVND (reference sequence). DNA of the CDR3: TGTGCCAGTAAACGGGGACAGGACTCTACGAGGCAGTACTTC. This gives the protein CASKRGQDSTRQYF.

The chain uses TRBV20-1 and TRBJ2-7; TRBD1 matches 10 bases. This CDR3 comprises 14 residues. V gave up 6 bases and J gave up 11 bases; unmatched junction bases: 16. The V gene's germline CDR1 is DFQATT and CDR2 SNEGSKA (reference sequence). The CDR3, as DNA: TGCAGTGCCAGTACCGGGACAGGGGCCTTTGAGGAGTACTTC. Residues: CSASTGTGAFEEYF.